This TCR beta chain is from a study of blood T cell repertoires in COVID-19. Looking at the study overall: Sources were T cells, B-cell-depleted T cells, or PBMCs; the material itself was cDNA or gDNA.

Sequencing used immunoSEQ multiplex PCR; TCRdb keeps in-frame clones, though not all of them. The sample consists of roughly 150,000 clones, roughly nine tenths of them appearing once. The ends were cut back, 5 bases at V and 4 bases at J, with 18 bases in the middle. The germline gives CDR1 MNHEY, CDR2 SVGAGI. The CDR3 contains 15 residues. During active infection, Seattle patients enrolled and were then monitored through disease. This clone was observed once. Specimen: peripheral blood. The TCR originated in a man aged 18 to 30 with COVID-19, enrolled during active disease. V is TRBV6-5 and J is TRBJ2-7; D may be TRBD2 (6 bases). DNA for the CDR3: TGTGCCAGCAGTCGACAGTGGGGGGAAGAGTACGAGCAGTACTTC. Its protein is CASSRQWGEEYEQYF.